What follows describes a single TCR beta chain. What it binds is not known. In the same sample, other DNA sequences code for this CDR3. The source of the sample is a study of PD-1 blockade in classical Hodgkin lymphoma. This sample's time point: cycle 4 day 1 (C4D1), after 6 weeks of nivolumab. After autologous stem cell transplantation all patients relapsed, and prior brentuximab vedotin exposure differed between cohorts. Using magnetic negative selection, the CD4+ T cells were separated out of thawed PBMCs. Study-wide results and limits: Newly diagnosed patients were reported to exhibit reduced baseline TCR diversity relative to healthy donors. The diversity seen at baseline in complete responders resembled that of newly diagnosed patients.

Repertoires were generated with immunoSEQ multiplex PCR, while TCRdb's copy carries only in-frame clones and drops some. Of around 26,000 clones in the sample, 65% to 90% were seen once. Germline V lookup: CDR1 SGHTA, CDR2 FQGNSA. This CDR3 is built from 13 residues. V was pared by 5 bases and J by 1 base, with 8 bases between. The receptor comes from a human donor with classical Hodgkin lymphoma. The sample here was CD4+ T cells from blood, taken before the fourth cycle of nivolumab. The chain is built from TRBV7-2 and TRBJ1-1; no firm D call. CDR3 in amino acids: CASSLEGNTEAFF. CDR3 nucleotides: TGTGCCAGCAGCCTCGAGGGGAACACTGAAGCTTTCTTT.